Presented here are 29 T cell receptor beta chains from one specimen sequenced in a study of shared clonotypes between healthy human individuals. CD8 cells regarded as naive lacked CD45RO, were positively chosen for CCR7, and omitted terminally differentiated effector memory CD45RA+ cells. Measured with immunoSEQ multiplex PCR; TCRdb has only the in-frame clones, and not every one. The table records about 2 million clones, about 95% of them present only once. The sample consisted of naive CD8+ T cells sorted from blood. Source of these receptors: a man between 18 and 35 years old in good health.

The chain carries TRBV6-1 and TRBJ1-1; the D is unclear. V was cut by 2 bases and J by 5 bases, with 9 bases left in between. The CDR3 runs 13 residues. Germline V gene sequence: CDR1 MNHNS, CDR2 SASEGT. CDR3 in amino acids: CASSETRWTEAFF. The CDR3 DNA reads TGTGCCAGCAGTGAAACAAGGTGGACTGAAGCTTTCTTT.

This chain links TRBV7-9 with TRBJ1-4; 8 bases are shared with TRBD1. Germline CDR1 SEHNR, CDR2 FQNEAQ (reference sequence). The V gene end was trimmed by 5 bases and the J gene end by 6 bases; junction bases not matched to a gene: 17. The CDR3 contains 18 residues. The CDR3 protein is CASSLNLGTGSLDEKLFF. The DNA of the CDR3 is TGTGCCAGCAGCCTTAATTTAGGGACAGGAAGTCTCGATGAAAAACTGTTTTTT.

This clone has only one observation. The chain employs TRBV7-9 and TRBJ2-7, with D possibly called TRBD1 or TRBD2 (5 bases each). Germline V gives CDR1 SEHNR, CDR2 FQNEAQ (reference sequence). V lost 6 bases and J lost 3, with 12 bases in between. The CDR3 covers 13 residues. The CDR3 reads CASREAGLYEQYF. CDR3 nucleotide sequence: TGTGCCAGCAGGGAGGCAGGGCTCTACGAGCAGTACTTC.

The rearrangement links TRBV30 to TRBJ1-2; TRBD1 matches 7 bases. With 8 bases clipped from V and 4 bases from J, the junction kept 10 bases outside the gene matches. The CDR3 covers 13 residues. CDR1 is GTSNPN, CDR2 SVGIG, per germline (reference sequence). CDR3 region: CATSDRVIYGYTF. The DNA of the CDR3 is TGTGCCACATCCGACAGGGTTATCTATGGCTACACCTTC.

V gene TRBV30 combines with J gene TRBJ2-7, with D perhaps assigned TRBD1 or TRBD2 (5 bases each). The V gene's germline CDR1 is GTSNPN and CDR2 SVGIG (reference sequence). V dropped 4 bases and J dropped 6 bases, with 13 bases sitting between them. CDR3 length equals 12 residues. The CDR3 sequence: CAWTVGGGEQYF. The DNA of the CDR3 is TGTGCCTGGACCGTTGGGGGTGGCGAGCAGTACTTC.

This rearrangement joins TRBV7-9 to TRBJ2-5; 11 positions match TRBD2. Germline loops: CDR1 SEHNR, CDR2 FQNEAQ (reference sequence). The J segment lost 4 bases and the V segment lost 5 bases, leaving 12 bases of the junction unmatched. This CDR3 comprises 17 residues. CDR3 region: CASSPGLAGQGGETQYF. DNA of the CDR3: TGTGCCAGCAGCCCCGGACTAGCGGGCCAAGGTGGAGAGACCCAGTACTTC.

This rearrangement joins TRBV4-3 to TRBJ2-7, with no clear D. Trimming pared 4 bases from V and 0 bases from J, leaving 10 bases between. Germline V gene lookup returns CDR1 LGHNA and CDR2 YSLEER. This CDR3 has 14 amino acids. The CDR3 region is CASSPQVGSYEQYF. CDR3 nucleotides: TGCGCCAGCAGCCCCCAGGTCGGCTCCTACGAGCAGTACTTC.

Points on this clone: A much more abundant neighbour one base away suggests this may be a read error. J is TRBJ2-2 and V is TRBV30, with TRBD2 as a possible D gene (6 bases). CDR1 is GTSNPN and CDR2 is SVGIG in the germline V gene (reference sequence). The CDR3 consists of 11 residues. The CDR3 sequence is CAWGLTVELFF. In nucleotides, the CDR3 is TGTGCTTGGGGACTCACCGTGGAGCTGTTTTTT.

The rearrangement uses TRBV5-5 and TRBJ2-1, with D hard to call. Germline CDR1 and CDR2: SGHKS and YYEKEE (reference sequence). V dropped 0 bases and J dropped 4 bases, with 5 bases sitting between them. The CDR3 is 13 amino acids. The CDR3 sequence: CASSLAPYNEQFF. The DNA of the CDR3 is TGTGCCAGCAGCTTGGCCCCGTACAATGAGCAGTTCTTC.

This chain joins TRBV6-1 and TRBJ1-2; unclear D gene. Trimming pared 0 bases from V and 2 bases from J, leaving 13 bases between. The CDR3 sequence is 16 residues long. The germline V gene has CDR1 MNHNS and CDR2 SASEGT. The CDR3 is CASSEAGEGLNYGYTF. The CDR3 nucleotides are TGTGCCAGCAGTGAAGCGGGAGAGGGTCTAAACTATGGCTACACCTTC.

The V gene is TRBV7-9, the J gene TRBJ1-2, with a possible D match to TRBD1 (6 bases). Germline V gene sequence: CDR1 SEHNR, CDR2 FQNEAQ (reference sequence). This CDR3 region has 15 residues. V was pared by 7 bases and J by 1 base, with 16 bases between. This CDR3 reads CASKILGTNNYGYTF. The CDR3 region has the DNA TGTGCCAGCAAGATCCTGGGGACAAATAACTATGGCTACACCTTC.

The sample holds one count of this clone. This chain joins TRBV11-2 and TRBJ2-7; D may be TRBD1 (6 bases). CDR3 length equals 13 residues. In germline, CDR1 is SGHAT, CDR2 FQNNGV. Trimming pared 2 bases from V and 10 bases from J, leaving 15 bases between. For the CDR3, the DNA is TGTGCCAGCAGCTTATCTACGTGGGGACAACAGTACTTC. Its translation: CASSLSTWGQQYF.

The chain couples TRBV9 to TRBJ2-5, with 8 bases aligning to TRBD2. The CDR3 extends over 14 amino acids. Germline CDR1 and CDR2: SGDLS and YYNGEE. Trimming at V came to 4 bases and at J to 2 bases, leaving 4 bases not matched to a gene. The CDR3 nucleotides are TGTGCCAGCAGCTTGACTAGCGAACAAGAGACCCAGTACTTC. Protein sequence: CASSLTSEQETQYF.

The rearrangement uses TRBV19 and TRBJ2-7; 13 bases match TRBD2. The germline V gene encodes CDR1 LNHDA and CDR2 SQIVND (reference sequence). The CDR3 is made up of 17 amino acids. With 4 bases clipped from V and 5 bases from J, the junction kept 11 bases outside the gene matches. CDR3: CASSNVSRTSGGDEQYF. CDR3 DNA sequence: TGTGCCAGTAGTAATGTTTCAAGGACTAGCGGGGGCGACGAGCAGTACTTC. Supplemented by reference TRBV19 and TRBJ2-7, the full variable domain reads DGGITQSPKYLFRKEGQNVTLSCEQNLNHDAMYWYRQDPGQGLRLIYYSQIVNDFQKGDIAEGYSVSREKKESFPLTVTSAQKNPTAFYLCASSNVSRTSGGDEQYFGPGTRLTVT.

This chain joins TRBV19 and TRBJ1-2; no clear D gene. This CDR3 comprises 11 residues. Trimming cost V 7 bases and J 8 bases, with 11 bases left between them. Germline V CDR1 and CDR2: LNHDA, SQIVND (reference sequence). The CDR3 protein is CASITEWGYTF. Here the CDR3 DNA reads TGTGCCAGTATCACCGAGTGGGGCTACACCTTC.

This clone has a single count. Other DNA sequences in the sample encode the same CDR3. The chain has TRBV2 and TRBJ2-7; no reliable D call. The V gene lost 0 bases and the J gene lost 1 base, with 1 base spanning the gap. CDR3 length: 12 residues. From germline, CDR1 is SNHLY and CDR2 FYNNEI. Here the CDR3 DNA reads TGTGCCAGCAGTGAAGCTTCCTACGAGCAGTACTTC. Encoded protein: CASSEASYEQYF.

The chain uses TRBV6-6 and TRBJ1-1, with TRBD1 matching over 8 bases. From germline, CDR1 is MNHNY and CDR2 SVGAGI (reference sequence). V dropped 7 bases and J dropped 5; count of bases not matched to a gene: 9. CDR3 length: 14 residues. CDR3: CASIDRGTPTEAFF. CDR3 bases: TGTGCCAGCATTGACAGGGGAACTCCGACTGAAGCTTTCTTT.

This clone was counted once. The chain combines TRBV28 with TRBJ2-3; TRBD2 matches 7 bases. The CDR3 consists of 16 residues. V shed 3 bases, J shed 7 bases, and the junction held 13 bases outside the gene matches. CDR1 and CDR2 (germline): MDHEN, SYDVKM. This CDR3 reads CASSFWREGNLNTQYF. The CDR3 DNA follows: TGTGCCAGCAGTTTTTGGAGGGAGGGAAATCTAAATACGCAGTATTTT.

This sequence joins TRBV7-6 and TRBJ2-7, with 9 bases that match TRBD2. CDR3 length equals 16 residues. Germline assignment: CDR1 SGHVS and CDR2 FNYEAQ. The V gene end was trimmed by 0 bases and the J gene end by 5 bases; junction bases not matched to a gene: 8. Here the CDR3 reads CASSLAAGGPIDEQYF. The CDR3 nucleotides read TGTGCCAGCAGCTTAGCGGCGGGGGGGCCGATCGACGAGCAGTACTTC.

A word on this clone: Other DNA sequences in this specimen translate into the identical CDR3. V usage is TRBV7-9 and J usage is TRBJ2-3; the D is unclear. Per the germline V gene, CDR1 is SEHNR and CDR2 is FQNEAQ (reference sequence). There are 13 residues in the CDR3. V was clipped by 0 bases and J by 3 bases, with 4 bases between them. CDR3 sequence (DNA): TGTGCCAGCAGCTTAGCCTTAACAGATACGCAGTATTTT. Amino acids: CASSLALTDTQYF.

The chain uses TRBV6-4 and TRBJ2-4; D is unresolved. CDR1 and CDR2 from the germline V gene are MRHNA and SNTAGT. The CDR3 is 9 amino acids. The V end was cut by 9 bases, the J end by 10 bases, with 7 bases between. The CDR3 here is CASDGIQYF. In DNA, the CDR3 is TGTGCCAGTGACGGAATTCAGTACTTC.

The V gene is TRBV2, the J gene TRBJ2-7; 8 positions agree with TRBD2. Unmatched junction bases numbered 10, after V lost 0 bases and J lost 3 bases. Germline CDR1 is SNHLY and CDR2 is FYNNEI. The CDR3 totals 17 residues. The CDR3 spells CASSEALLSGGGYEQYF. DNA for the CDR3: TGTGCCAGCAGTGAAGCGCTTCTGAGCGGGGGAGGCTACGAGCAGTACTTC.

The count of this clone is one. This chain uses TRBV27 with TRBJ2-3; 10 bases line up with TRBD2. CDR3 length: 14 residues. V dropped 8 bases and J dropped 3; count of bases not matched to a gene: 5. The V gene's germline CDR1 is MNHEY and CDR2 SMNVEV (reference sequence). The CDR3 reads CASGLAGATDTQYF. DNA of the CDR3: TGTGCCAGCGGGCTAGCGGGAGCTACAGATACGCAGTATTTT.

The chain uses TRBV6-1 and TRBJ2-3; the match to TRBD1 covers 7 bases. Germline CDR1 reads MNHNS; CDR2 reads SASEGT. The CDR3 is 16 amino acids. J gave up 1 base and V 0 bases, and 4 bases lay outside the gene matches. This CDR3 reads CASSEAAGGGTDTQYF. CDR3 nucleotides: TGTGCCAGCAGTGAAGCGGCAGGGGGTGGCACAGATACGCAGTATTTT.

The chain combines TRBV5-1 with TRBJ1-6; D may be TRBD1 (5 bases). The CDR3 sequence is 16 residues long. Trimming removed 4 bases at V and 3 bases at J, with 14 bases between. Germline CDR1 is SGHRS and CDR2 is YFSETQ. CDR3 residues: CASSPIGAGYNSPLHF. DNA of the CDR3: TGCGCCAGCAGCCCCATAGGGGCGGGCTATAATTCACCCCTCCACTTT.

This clone was found once. The V gene is TRBV7-8, the J gene TRBJ2-7; 10 bases agree with TRBD2. The CDR3 extends over 16 amino acids. J gave up 0 bases and V 5 bases, and 7 bases lay outside the gene matches. Germline CDR1 is SGHVS and CDR2 is FQNEAQ. The DNA of the CDR3 is TGTGCCAGCAGCCAAGGGACTAGCGCATACTCCTACGAGCAGTACTTC. Its translation: CASSQGTSAYSYEQYF.

V is TRBV6-5 and J is TRBJ2-1; D may be TRBD1 or TRBD2 (5 bases each). Trimming left V 8 bases short and J 4 bases short, with 12 bases between. Germline V gives CDR1 MNHEY, CDR2 SVGAGI. This CDR3 is built from 13 residues. Here the CDR3 reads CASGWGGYNEQFF. CDR3 nucleotides: TGTGCCAGCGGATGGGGCGGGTACAATGAGCAGTTCTTC.

Note on this clone: Other DNA sequences in the same sample also yield this CDR3. CDR3 nucleotide sequence: TGCGCCAGCAGCCCGGGGACGGCCGATAATTCACCCCTCCACTTT. Its protein product is CASSPGTADNSPLHF. This rearrangement joins TRBV5-1 to TRBJ1-6, with D possibly TRBD1 on 5 matching bases. CDR3 length: 15 residues. Trimming left V 4 bases short and J 5 bases short, with 13 bases between. CDR1 and CDR2 from the germline V gene are SGHRS and YFSETQ.

The chain employs TRBV9 and TRBJ2-3; 10 nucleotides match TRBD2. CDR3 length: 16 residues. CDR1 is SGDLS, CDR2 YYNGEE, per germline. V shed 0 bases and J 5 bases; nucleotides not matched to a gene: 6. The CDR3 region has the DNA TGTGCCAGCAGCGTAGTGAGCGGGGGGGTAATAGATACGCAGTATTTT. Translating it yields CASSVVSGGVIDTQYF.